The entry below gives a single T cell receptor (beta chain) sequence along with its context. These data are taken from a study of response to subunit inactivated influenza vaccine. The CDR3 runs to 13 residues. Trimming took 5 bases from V and 4 from J, leaving 9 bases between them. Germline lookup yields CDR1 SGHTA and CDR2 FQGTGA. TCRdb used MiXCR to reprocess the RT-PCR reads, holding one entry per CDR3 protein. The sample records more than 450,000 distinct CDR3 sequences, 7.6% being singletons. This chain joins TRBV7-3 and TRBJ2-1, with D perhaps being TRBD1 or TRBD2 (5 bases each). The sequenced sample was PBMCs from blood, obtained less than 25 months after vaccination. The TCR comes from a man aged 45-69 years who received an inactivated influenza vaccine. This CDR3 reads CASSTGPYNEQFF. The CDR3 DNA reads TGTGCCAGCAGCACGGGACCATACAATGAGCAGTTCTTC.